This TCR beta chain was identified during a study of blood T cell repertoires in COVID-19. Study-level information: Samples of COVID-19 (acute and convalescent) were obtained from the United States, Italy and Spain. The cDNA or gDNA used as material had been derived from T cells, B-cell-depleted T cells, or PBMCs.

V lost 0 bases to trimming and J lost 4 bases; unmatched junction nucleotides: 5. The CDR3 length is 16 residues. From germline, CDR1 is SEHNR and CDR2 FQNEAQ (reference sequence). In the original analysis: Estimation of nucleated cell counts was performed using reference gene primer amplification. The table came from immunoSEQ multiplex PCR; TCRdb's copy has only in-frame clones and leaves some out. From that table come the V and J calls and clone size; the DNA was used to work out D and trimming. In the table there are 80,000 to 100,000 clones, 81% of which are singletons. This receptor was obtained from a man in his 60s with acute or convalescent COVID-19. Input material: peripheral blood. This chain uses TRBV7-9 with TRBJ2-5, with 10 positions matching TRBD2. Here the CDR3 reads CASSLASGRARETQYF. CDR3 nucleotides: TGTGCCAGCAGCTTAGCGAGCGGGAGGGCCAGAGAGACCCAGTACTTC.